This T cell receptor beta chain was recovered during a study of tissue T cells after allogeneic stem cell transplantation. The CDR3 covers 15 residues. V trimming: 7 bases; J trimming: 6 bases; junction bases outside the gene matches: 9. Per germline, CDR1 MDHEN and CDR2 SYDVKM. This clone showed up just a few times. TCRbeta CDR3 was sequenced at survey depth with template counts. Sequencing was performed with immunoSEQ multiplex PCR; in TCRdb, only in-frame clones are kept and a portion is missing. The sample carries tens of thousands of clones, 85% recorded once. The receptor was derived from a woman between 18 and 50 years old who later had graft-versus-host disease after an allogeneic stem cell transplant. The chain joins TRBV28 to TRBJ1-5, with 10 positions matching TRBD1. Here the sequenced sample was blood, taken before transplantation. Here the CDR3 DNA reads TGTGCCAGCACTCCTGGGACAGGGGAGGTTCAGCCCCAGCATTTT. Translation gives CASTPGTGEVQPQHF.